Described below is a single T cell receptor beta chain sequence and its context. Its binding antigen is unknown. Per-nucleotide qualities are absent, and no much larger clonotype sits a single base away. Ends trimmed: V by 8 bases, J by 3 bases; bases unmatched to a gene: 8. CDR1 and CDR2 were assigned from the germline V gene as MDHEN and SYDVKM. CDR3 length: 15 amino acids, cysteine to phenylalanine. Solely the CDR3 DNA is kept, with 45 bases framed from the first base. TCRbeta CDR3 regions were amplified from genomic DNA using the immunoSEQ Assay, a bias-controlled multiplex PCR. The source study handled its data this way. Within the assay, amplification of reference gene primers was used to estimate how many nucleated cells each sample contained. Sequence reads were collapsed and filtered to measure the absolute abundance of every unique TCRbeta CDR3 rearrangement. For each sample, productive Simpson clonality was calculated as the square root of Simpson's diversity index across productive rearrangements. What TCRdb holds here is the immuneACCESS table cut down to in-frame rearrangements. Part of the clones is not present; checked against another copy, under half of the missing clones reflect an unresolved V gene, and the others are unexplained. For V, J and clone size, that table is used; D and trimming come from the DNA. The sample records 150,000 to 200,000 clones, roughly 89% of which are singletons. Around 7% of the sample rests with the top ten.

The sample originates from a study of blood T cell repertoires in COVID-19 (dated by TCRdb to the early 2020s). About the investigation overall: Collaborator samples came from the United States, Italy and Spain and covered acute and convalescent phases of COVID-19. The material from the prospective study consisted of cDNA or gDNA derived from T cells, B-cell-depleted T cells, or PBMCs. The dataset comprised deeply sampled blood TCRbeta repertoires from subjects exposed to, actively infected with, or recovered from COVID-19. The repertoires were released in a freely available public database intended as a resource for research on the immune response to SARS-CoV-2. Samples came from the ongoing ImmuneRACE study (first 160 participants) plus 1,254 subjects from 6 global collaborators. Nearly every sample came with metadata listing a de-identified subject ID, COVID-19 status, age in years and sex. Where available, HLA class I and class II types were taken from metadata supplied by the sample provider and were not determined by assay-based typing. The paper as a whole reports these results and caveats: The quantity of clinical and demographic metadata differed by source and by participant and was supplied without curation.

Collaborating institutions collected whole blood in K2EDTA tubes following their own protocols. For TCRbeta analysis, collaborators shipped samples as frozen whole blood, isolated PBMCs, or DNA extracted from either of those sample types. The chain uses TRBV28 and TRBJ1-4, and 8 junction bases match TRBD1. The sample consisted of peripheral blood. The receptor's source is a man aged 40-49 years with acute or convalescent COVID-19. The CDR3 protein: CASVTGGAANEKLFF. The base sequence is TGTGCCAGCGTCACAGGGGGGGCGGCTAATGAAAAACTGTTTTTT.